This record concerns one T cell receptor (beta chain) sequence. As yet, its antigen is unknown. This record belongs to a study of post-analysis software for immune sequencing data. For the study at large: The cohort encompassed relapsing-remitting, secondary progressive and progressive-relapsing multiple sclerosis disease courses.

General study results and limits: When patients were compared with controls, 4 or 5 TRBV segments were more frequent, TRBV5-6, TRBV5-1 and TRBV20-1 among them. Normalized Chao1 diversity was significantly reduced in patients versus controls.

TCR beta cDNA libraries had unique molecular identifiers. TCRdb reanalysed the PCR reads using MiXCR and keeps one entry per CDR3 protein. The sample holds around 150,000 distinct CDR3 sequences, about 34% seen once. This CDR3 has 16 amino acids. Germline V gene data show CDR1 as LGHNA and CDR2 as YNFKEQ. Trimming stripped 1 base from V and 1 base from J, with 13 bases between. The receptor was isolated from a girl aged 10-17 years with multiple sclerosis. Sequenced here: blood, sampled after autologous hematopoietic stem cell transplantation. V is TRBV4-2 and J is TRBJ1-1; D gene unclear. CDR3 in DNA: TGTGCCAGCAGCCAAGCTCAAGGCATATCGAACACTGAAGCTTTCTTT. Protein sequence: CASSQAQGISNTEAFF.